The 31 T cell receptor beta chains below all came from one sample that was sequenced in a study of blood T cells in healthy people across ages. Alongside a J-beta primer mix, a sample-barcoded 5' primer served in a second PCR lasting roughly 6 to 12 cycles. TCRdb processed the 5' RACE reads anew with MiXCR; each CDR3 protein has one entry. The sample holds under 1,100,000 distinct CDR3 sequences, around 27% seen once. Separately, the same data were catalogued under a study of T cells of mothers and their children.

The sequenced material came from blood. The receptors stem from a girl aged 2-10 years in good health.

The chain carries TRBV12-3 or TRBV12-4 and TRBJ2-5; a weak D match, TRBD1 (6 bases). There are 16 residues in the CDR3. The V gene lost 3 bases and the J gene lost 1 base, with 15 bases spanning the gap. The CDR3 region is CASSFGDKVGQETQYF. In nucleotides, the CDR3 is TGTGCCAGCAGTTTTGGGGACAAGGTGGGCCAAGAGACCCAGTACTTC.

In this sample, this clonotype turned up a few times. The chain is built from TRBV6-1 and TRBJ1-4; the D is unclear. Germline values: CDR1 MNHNS, CDR2 SASEGT. Deletions cut 6 bases from V and 11 bases from J, with 22 bases between. This CDR3 has 15 amino acids. CDR3 sequence: CASSSETGRAAKLFF. Here the CDR3 DNA reads TGTGCCAGCAGCTCGGAGACTGGACGGGCGGCGAAACTGTTTTTT.

The chain combines TRBV28 with TRBJ2-1; the D call may be TRBD1 or TRBD2 (5 bases each). Trimming removed 6 bases at V and 2 bases at J, with 14 bases between. The length of the CDR3 is 15 residues. Looked up from germline, CDR1 is MDHEN and CDR2 is SYDVKM. The CDR3 DNA reads as TGTGCCAGCAGCTACCTCCGGGACCCCTACAATGAGCAGTTCTTC. Protein sequence: CASSYLRDPYNEQFF.

V gene TRBV6-1 combines with J gene TRBJ1-2; D is unresolved. This CDR3 is built from 14 residues. Germline V lookup: CDR1 MNHNS, CDR2 SASEGT. Deletions cut 1 base from V and 4 bases from J, with 10 bases between. The CDR3 reads CASSEGAGIYGYTF. For the CDR3, the DNA is TGTGCCAGCAGTGAAGGAGCCGGGATCTATGGCTACACCTTC.

The chain recombines TRBV7-2 with TRBJ2-5; D remains ambiguous. Matching the DNA end better, TRBJ2-1 makes the J call doubtful. CDR3 length: 12 residues. Germline loops: CDR1 SGHTA, CDR2 FQGNSA. The CDR3 sequence is CASSYPRDEQFF. The CDR3 DNA sequence: TGTGCCAGCAGCTACCCTAGGGATGAGCAGTTCTTC.

The chain uses TRBV27 and TRBJ1-1; 7 nucleotides line up with TRBD1. The CDR3 loop spans 14 amino acids. The junction had 11 bases not matched to a gene; V was cut back by 3 bases and J by 10 bases. Looked up from germline, CDR1 is MNHEY and CDR2 is SMNVEV (reference sequence). The chain's CDR3 is CASSFWGQRVVAFF. CDR3 bases: TGTGCCAGCAGTTTTTGGGGACAGAGAGTGGTAGCTTTCTTT.

The chain carries TRBV20-1 and TRBJ2-5; 8 nucleotides line up with TRBD2. The DNA end favors TRBJ2-1, so the J call may be wrong. The CDR3 length is 13 residues. Germline CDR1 is DFQATT and CDR2 is SNEGSKA (reference sequence). The CDR3 nucleotides read TGCAGTGCCCTCACCGGGACTAGCAATGAGCAGTTCTTC. The encoded protein is CSALTGTSNEQFF.

This clonotype was seen at least ten times. Here the CDR3 DNA reads TGCGCCAGCAGCCAAGATAGCAATCAGCCCCAGCATTTT. It codes for CASSQDSNQPQHF. This rearrangement joins TRBV4-3 to TRBJ1-5; no clear D gene. V was shortened by 0 bases and J by 0 bases, with 0 bases between the two germline ends. Germline V gene lookup returns CDR1 LGHNA and CDR2 YSLEER. CDR3 length: 13 residues.

This clonotype has at least ten counts. The chain couples TRBV20-1 to TRBJ1-1; D not resolved. The CDR3 runs 11 residues. Germline-derived CDR1 and CDR2 are DFQATT and SNEGSKA (reference sequence). V was trimmed by 0 bases and J by 5 bases, leaving 4 bases between them. The CDR3 sequence: CSARDRTEAFF. The CDR3 DNA is TGCAGTGCTAGAGATCGGACTGAAGCTTTCTTT.

V and J are TRBV6-5 and TRBJ2-7, with D unclear. Germline V gene data show CDR1 as MNHEY and CDR2 as SVGAGI. The CDR3 extends over 15 amino acids. The ends were cut back, 5 bases at V and 3 bases at J, with 17 bases in the middle. The CDR3 region is CASSPYIRGFYEQYF. Written as DNA, the CDR3 is TGTGCCAGCAGTCCCTATATAAGAGGTTTCTACGAGCAGTACTTC.

The chain employs TRBV20-1 and TRBJ2-6, with a weak D call TRBD2 (5 bases). The CDR3 extends over 15 amino acids. Per the germline V gene, CDR1 is DFQATT and CDR2 is SNEGSKA (reference sequence). Trimming cost V 4 bases and J 2 bases, with 12 bases left between them. The CDR3 bases are TGCAGTGCTATGGACGGGGAGACTGGGGCCAACGTCCTGACTTTC. The encoded protein is CSAMDGETGANVLTF.

V is TRBV29-1 and J is TRBJ2-5, with D hard to call. The V and J ends lost 7 bases and 4 bases respectively, with 31 bases between them. This CDR3 contains 18 residues. Germline loops: CDR1 SQVTM, CDR2 ANQGSEA. Here the CDR3 DNA reads TGCAGCGACCGAGCCTATTTTGGCTCGGCACGAAATTTAGAGACCCAGTACTTC. This sequence encodes CSDRAYFGSARNLETQYF.

A few counts support this clonotype. The J gene is TRBJ2-5, the V gene TRBV12-3 or TRBV12-4; 10 nucleotides line up with TRBD2. The closer fit of TRBJ2-1 to the DNA end suggests the J call may be wrong. CDR3 length equals 16 residues. The CDR3 protein is CASSPPGAGGSNEQFF. In DNA form, the CDR3 reads TGTGCCAGCAGTCCCCCAGGAGCGGGAGGGTCGAATGAGCAGTTCTTC.

This chain links TRBV29-1 with TRBJ1-4; D call uncertain. Germline loops: CDR1 SQVTM, CDR2 ANQGSEA. This CDR3 comprises 15 residues. Trimming removed 4 bases at V and 8 bases at J, with 20 bases between. This CDR3 reads CSVARSGSGREKLFF. CDR3 DNA: TGCAGCGTTGCCCGGTCGGGCTCTGGGCGAGAAAAACTGTTTTTT.

The J gene is TRBJ1-4, the V gene TRBV12-3 or TRBV12-4; no clear D gene. Trimming stripped 6 bases from V and 5 bases from J, with 13 bases between. CDR3 size: 14 residues. The CDR3 nucleotides read TGTGCCAGCAGCCGTTCGACGGAGAATGAAAAACTGTTTTTT. This codes for CASSRSTENEKLFF.

V usage is TRBV12-3 or TRBV12-4 and J usage is TRBJ1-6, with D hard to call. CDR3 length equals 13 residues. Trimming cost V 3 bases and J 7 bases, with 7 bases left between them. The CDR3 DNA follows: TGTGCCAGCAGTTTCGCGATCAATTCACCCCTCCACTTT. Translation: CASSFAINSPLHF.

This clonotype is a singleton in its sample. The chain couples TRBV7-9 to TRBJ2-1; TRBD2 might be the D (6 bases). The DNA end favors TRBJ2-7, so the J call may be wrong. This CDR3 has 14 amino acids. Germline V gene data show CDR1 as SEHNR and CDR2 as FQNEAQ (reference sequence). DNA for the CDR3: TGTGCCAGCAGCGCCCGGGACTCCCCAGGGGAGCAGTACTTC. Its translation is CASSARDSPGEQYF.

The chain joins TRBV29-1 to TRBJ2-5; the match to TRBD2 covers 9 bases. The assigned J gene may be wrong: the sequence end matches TRBJ2-1 better. CDR3 length: 17 residues. The germline V gene has CDR1 SQVTM and CDR2 ANQGSEA. The CDR3 bases are TGCAGCGTTGTAGCGGCGCTCGGCGGGAGGGCAAACCTTGAGCAGTTCTTC. Its protein is CSVVAALGGRANLEQFF.

This clonotype was counted a few times. This chain connects TRBV27 to TRBJ2-1; 7 bases agree with TRBD1. The assigned J gene may be wrong: the sequence end matches TRBJ2-7 better. Per the germline V gene, CDR1 is MNHEY and CDR2 is SMNVEV (reference sequence). The CDR3 length is 17 residues. In DNA, the CDR3 is TGTGCCAGCAGTCCAACTCCGACAGGGACGCCTTCCTACGAGCAGTACTTC. Translating gives CASSPTPTGTPSYEQYF.

CDR3: CAITKGTDEQFF. The CDR3 bases are TGTGCCATCACAAAGGGGACGGATGAGCAGTTCTTC. The chain links TRBV10-3 to TRBJ2-5, with D perhaps being TRBD1 or TRBD2 (5 bases each). The J call may be wrong; the DNA end is better matched by TRBJ2-1. Looked up from germline, CDR1 is ENHRY and CDR2 is SYGVKD. The CDR3 contains 12 residues.

The genes are TRBV19 and TRBJ1-5, with D uncertain. V dropped 5 bases and J dropped 0 bases, with 14 bases sitting between them. In germline, CDR1 is LNHDA, CDR2 SQIVND (reference sequence). The CDR3 is 16 residues long. This chain's CDR3 is CASSAEGRDSNQPQHF. CDR3 bases: TGTGCCAGTAGTGCCGAAGGAAGGGATAGCAATCAGCCCCAGCATTTT.

The chain combines TRBV7-8 with TRBJ2-5, with 9 bases aligning to TRBD2. Germline V lookup: CDR1 SGHVS, CDR2 FQNEAQ. This CDR3 contains 15 residues. After removal of 1 base from V and 6 bases from J, the junction contained 6 bases not matched to a gene. This chain's CDR3 is CASSLVRGGGKTQYF. The CDR3 DNA sequence: TGTGCCAGCAGCTTAGTGCGGGGGGGCGGAAAGACCCAGTACTTC.

This clonotype was seen more than once but under ten times. The J gene is TRBJ2-7, the V gene TRBV29-1, with TRBD1 matching 8 bases. CDR3 size: 15 residues. J gave up 2 bases and V 6 bases, and 12 bases lay outside the gene matches. Germline V gives CDR1 SQVTM, CDR2 ANQGSEA. CDR3 sequence reads: CSVVGGQDHTYEQYF. CDR3 DNA sequence: TGCAGCGTCGTGGGGGGACAGGACCATACCTACGAGCAGTACTTC.

The V call is TRBV10-3, the J call TRBJ2-7; 9 bases map to TRBD2. CDR1 and CDR2 from the germline V gene are ENHRY and SYGVKD. The length of the CDR3 is 15 residues. After removal of 10 bases from V and 2 bases from J, the junction contained 12 bases not matched to a gene. The CDR3 DNA is TGTGCCACCGGGCGGAGCGGGAGGTCTCCCTACGAGCAGTACTTC. Translated: CATGRSGRSPYEQYF.

V gene TRBV12-3 or TRBV12-4 combines with J gene TRBJ2-1, with TRBD2 as a possible D gene (6 bases). V lost 5 bases and J lost 0, with 23 bases in between. The CDR3 sequence is 19 residues long. The CDR3, as DNA: TGTGCCAGCAGTATCCTCGCCGGGAGCAACGTCGGCTCCTACAATGAGCAGTTCTTC. Translation gives CASSILAGSNVGSYNEQFF.

This clonotype has a handful of counts. The chain uses TRBV4-2 and TRBJ1-2; D gene ambiguous. Germline values: CDR1 LGHNA, CDR2 YNFKEQ. The germline V and J ends were trimmed by 2 bases and 3 bases, with 16 bases remaining between them. The CDR3 is 16 amino acids. The CDR3 nucleotides are TGTGCCAGCAGCCAAATAGCTCAGCCTGTGGACTATGGCTACACCTTC. It specifies CASSQIAQPVDYGYTF.

This clonotype was seen a handful of times. This chain links TRBV20-1 with TRBJ2-1; the D gene is possibly TRBD1 (5 bases). V dropped 0 bases and J dropped 3 bases, with 12 bases sitting between them. The CDR3 runs 15 residues. Germline-derived CDR1 and CDR2 are DFQATT and SNEGSKA (reference sequence). CDR3 region: CSARDVRGDYNEQFF. CDR3 in DNA: TGCAGTGCTAGAGATGTAAGGGGCGACTACAATGAGCAGTTCTTC.

This clonotype was found a few times. V and J are TRBV9 and TRBJ2-5; D may be TRBD1 or TRBD2 (5 bases each). V lost 0 bases and J 5 bases, leaving 17 bases between the germline ends. Germline CDR1 reads SGDLS; CDR2 reads YYNGEE. The CDR3 length is 16 residues. CDR3: CASSVGMGEIGETQYF. CDR3 nucleotide sequence: TGTGCCAGCAGCGTAGGTATGGGGGAGATCGGGGAGACCCAGTACTTC.

This clonotype was detected a few times. The chain is built from TRBV28 and TRBJ2-5; no reliable D call. V was cut by 5 bases and J by 3 bases, with 7 bases left in between. This CDR3 contains 12 residues. Germline V gene lookup returns CDR1 MDHEN and CDR2 SYDVKM. The CDR3 sequence: CASSENKETQYF. CDR3 sequence (DNA): TGTGCCAGCAGTGAAAACAAAGAGACCCAGTACTTC.

This clonotype was observed a few times. This chain connects TRBV28 to TRBJ2-7; 7 bases agree with TRBD2. Germline CDR1 and CDR2: MDHEN and SYDVKM. After removal of 6 bases from V and 0 bases from J, the junction contained 8 bases not matched to a gene. There are 15 residues in the CDR3. In DNA form, the CDR3 reads TGTGCCAGCAGCTATAGCGGGTTAGACTCCTACGAGCAGTACTTC. Translated, it gives CASSYSGLDSYEQYF.

The J gene is TRBJ2-7, the V gene TRBV20-1; perhaps TRBD1 as D (5 bases). Trimming took 5 bases from V and 2 from J, leaving 13 bases between them. The germline gives CDR1 DFQATT, CDR2 SNEGSKA (reference sequence). The CDR3 has 13 residues. The DNA of the CDR3 is TGCAGTGCTGTCGACAGCGAGCCCTACGAGCAGTACTTC. Residues: CSAVDSEPYEQYF.